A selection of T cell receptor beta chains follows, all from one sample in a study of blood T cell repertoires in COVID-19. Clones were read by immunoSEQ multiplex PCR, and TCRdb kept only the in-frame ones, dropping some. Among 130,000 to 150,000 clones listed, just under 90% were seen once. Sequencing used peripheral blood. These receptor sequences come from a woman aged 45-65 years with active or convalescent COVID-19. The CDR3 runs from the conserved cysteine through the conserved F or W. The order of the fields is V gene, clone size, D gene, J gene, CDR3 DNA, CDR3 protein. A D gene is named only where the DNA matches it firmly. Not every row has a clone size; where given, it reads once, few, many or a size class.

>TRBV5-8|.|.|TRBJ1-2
TGTGCCAGCAGCTTGACGACAGGTCTCTATGGCTACACCTTC
CASSLTTGLYGYTF
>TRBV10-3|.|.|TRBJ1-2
TGTGCCATCAGTGACGGGGATGGTGGCTACACCTTC
CAISDGDGGYTF
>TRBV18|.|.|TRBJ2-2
TGTGCCAGCTCACTCCGGGACTGGAACACCGGGGAGCTGTTTTTT
CASSLRDWNTGELFF
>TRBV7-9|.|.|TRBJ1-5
TGTGCCAGCAGCCCCAGGGTTGGTCAGCCCCAGCATTTT
CASSPRVGQPQHF
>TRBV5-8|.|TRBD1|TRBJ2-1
TGTGCCAGCAGCTGGCGGCCGGACAGGGTTAGGGGCTCCTACAATGAGCAGTTCTTC
CASSWRPDRVRGSYNEQFF
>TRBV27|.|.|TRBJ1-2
TGTGCCAGCAGTTTAGGGCAGGGCGGATATGGCTACACCTTC
CASSLGQGGYGYTF
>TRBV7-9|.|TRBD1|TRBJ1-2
TGTGCCAGCAGCGACAGGGGGGTGTATGGCTACACCTTC
CASSDRGVYGYTF
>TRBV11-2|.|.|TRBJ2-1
TGTGCCAGCAGCCCACAGGGTGGGTGGTTTAATGAGCAGTTCTTC
CASSPQGGWFNEQFF
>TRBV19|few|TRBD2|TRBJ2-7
TGTGCCAGTAGCCAGACTAGCGGGAGTGGGGAGCAGTACTTC
CASSQTSGSGEQYF
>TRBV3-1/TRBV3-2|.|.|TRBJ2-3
TGTGCCAGCAGCCGGCAGGTTCACCTCACAGATACGCAGTATTTT
CASSRQVHLTDTQYF
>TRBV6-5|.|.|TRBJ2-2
TGTGCCAGCACCCCCTTCGGAGCGAACACCGGGGAGCTGTTTTTT
CASTPFGANTGELFF
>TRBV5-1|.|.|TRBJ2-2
TGCGCCAGTACCCCCGGGGGAGGCACCGGGGAGCTGTTTTTT
CASTPGGGTGELFF
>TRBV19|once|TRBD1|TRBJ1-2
TGTGCCAGTAGTACCAGGGACAGGGGAATCTATGGCTACACCTTC
CASSTRDRGIYGYTF
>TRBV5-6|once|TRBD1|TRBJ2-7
TGTGCCAGCAGCTGGACAGGGGTCTCCTACGAGCAGTACTTC
CASSWTGVSYEQYF
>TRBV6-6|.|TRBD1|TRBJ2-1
TGTGCCAGCAGTTCTGGGACAGGAACCTACAATGAGCAGTTCTTC
CASSSGTGTYNEQFF
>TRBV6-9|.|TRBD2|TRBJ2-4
TGTGCCAGCAGTTCTTACCCTAACATCCAGACTAGCATTAAGCCCAAAGCCAAAAACATTCAGTACTTC
CASSSYPNIQTSIKPKAKNIQYF
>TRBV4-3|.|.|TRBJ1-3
TGCGCCAGCAGCCAAGAGCAGGGTGGAAACACCATATATTTT
CASSQEQGGNTIYF